Below, 15 T cell receptor beta chains from the same sample are listed, as sequenced in a study of read filtering for tumor transcriptome and immune sequencing. The library was built from 400 to 500 ng RNA with molecular barcoded adaptors for alpha/delta and beta/gamma chains. From the reads, TCRdb called clonotypes with MiXCR, one entry per CDR3 protein. The sample contains some 40,000 distinct CDR3 sequences, 14% of which appear only once. Material for sequencing was a population of CD138-negative cells sorted from bone marrow. These receptors were collected from a donor over 35 with multiple myeloma.

This clonotype has a count of ten or more. The chain links TRBV6-5 to TRBJ2-7; 7 positions match TRBD1. The J segment lost 4 bases and the V segment lost 6 bases, leaving 3 bases of the junction unmatched. Germline V gene lookup returns CDR1 MNHEY and CDR2 SVGAGI. The CDR3 contains 12 residues. CDR3 protein: CASRDRSYEQYF. Written as DNA, the CDR3 is TGTGCCAGCAGGGACAGGTCATACGAGCAGTACTTC.

This clonotype was found many times. This chain uses TRBV6-2 or TRBV6-3 with TRBJ2-3; tentatively, D is TRBD2 (6 bases). Germline CDR1 is MNHEY and CDR2 is SVGEGT. The ends were cut back, 6 bases at V and 1 base at J, with 29 bases in the middle. The length of the CDR3 is 20 residues. The DNA for the CDR3 is TGTGCCAGCAGCTATGACGGGGGTCGCCAGACAGTCCCCGGCACAGATACGCAGTATTTT. It yields the protein CASSYDGGRQTVPGTDTQYF.

This clonotype was detected ten times or more. V and J are TRBV7-9 and TRBJ1-2; 8 bases map to TRBD1. CDR1 is SEHNR, CDR2 FQNEAQ, per germline (reference sequence). Unmatched junction bases numbered 4, after V lost 4 bases and J lost 0 bases. This CDR3 contains 15 residues. The CDR3 DNA follows: TGTGCCAGCAGCTCACGGACAGGGTCTAACTATGGCTACACCTTC. Encoded protein: CASSSRTGSNYGYTF. The full variable domain, completed using reference TRBV7-9 and TRBJ1-2, is DTGVSQNPRHKITKRGQNVTFRCDPISEHNRLYWYRQTLGQGPEFLTYFQNEAQLEKSRLLSDRFSAERPKGSFSTLEIQRTEQGDSAMYLCASSSRTGSNYGYTFGSGTRLTVV.

This clonotype showed up many times. The J gene is TRBJ2-5, the V gene TRBV7-9, with D possibly matching TRBD1 (5 bases). V lost 5 bases and J 7 bases, leaving 23 bases between the germline ends. The CDR3 length is 16 residues. Germline assignment: CDR1 SEHNR and CDR2 FQNEAQ (reference sequence). The CDR3 loop is CASSPDIPGSRGTQYF. The CDR3, as DNA: TGTGCCAGCAGCCCGGACATTCCGGGCTCTAGAGGGACCCAGTACTTC.

By frequency in the sample, this clonotype is medium-sized. The chain links TRBV6-2 or TRBV6-3 to TRBJ2-1, with TRBD1 matching 9 bases. The CDR3 spans 18 residues. The J segment lost 0 bases and the V segment lost 1 base, leaving 7 bases of the junction unmatched. The germline V gene has CDR1 MNHEY and CDR2 SVGEGT. In DNA form, the CDR3 reads TGTGCCAGCAGTTACTACACACAGGGGGCGAGCTCCTACAATGAGCAGTTCTTC. Translated, it gives CASSYYTQGASSYNEQFF.

Comment on this clonotype: With a far larger clone one base away, a read error is the likely cause. This chain joins TRBV6-6 and TRBJ1-5; possible D gene TRBD1, 5 bases. Gene TRBJ2-3 matches the end of the DNA better, so the J call may be wrong. The CDR3 consists of 13 residues. Germline loops: CDR1 MNHNY, CDR2 SVGAGI (reference sequence). CDR3 sequence reads: CASSAPGNQPQYF. The CDR3 bases are TGTGCCAGCAGCGCTCCAGGGAATCAGCCCCAGTATTTT.

In its sample, this clonotype was seen many times. The chain recombines TRBV5-1 with TRBJ1-6; D unresolved. V was cut by 0 bases and J by 7 bases, with 8 bases left in between. The CDR3 has 14 amino acids. CDR1 SGHRS and CDR2 YFSETQ come from the germline V gene. The CDR3 loop is CASSLVTLNSPLHF. For the CDR3, the DNA is TGCGCCAGCAGCTTGGTTACGTTAAATTCACCCCTCCACTTT.

This clonotype was recorded many times. The chain uses TRBV7-2 and TRBJ1-2; 9 bases fit TRBD1. Germline loops: CDR1 SGHTA, CDR2 FQGNSA. With 2 bases clipped from V and 3 bases from J, the junction kept 4 bases outside the gene matches. The CDR3 is made up of 15 amino acids. The CDR3 coding sequence is TGTGCCAGCAGCTTAACAGGGGGCGTCCACTATGGCTACACCTTC. This codes for CASSLTGGVHYGYTF.

This clonotype was seen ten or more times. This chain connects TRBV5-8 to TRBJ1-4; 7 bases agree with TRBD1. CDR1 and CDR2 (germline): SGHTS, YDEGEE. V lost 1 base to trimming and J lost 3 bases; unmatched junction nucleotides: 3. The CDR3 sequence is 15 residues long. CDR3 coding DNA: TGTGCCAGCAGCTTGACCGGGACAGCTAATGAAAAACTGTTTTTT. Residues: CASSLTGTANEKLFF. Supplemented by reference TRBV5-8 and TRBJ1-4, the full variable domain reads EAGVTQSPTHLIKTRGQQATLRCSPISGHTSVYWYQQALGLGLQFLLWYDEGEERNRGNFPPRFSGRQFPNYSSELNVNALELEDSALYLCASSLTGTANEKLFFGSGTQLSVL.

This clonotype was detected many times. The rearrangement joins TRBV7-2 to TRBJ1-4, with D tentatively TRBD1 (6 bases). The CDR3 spans 16 residues. Germline-derived CDR1 and CDR2 are SGHTA and FQGNSA. V was shortened by 4 bases and J by 4 bases, with 16 bases between the two germline ends. In DNA, the CDR3 is TGTGCCAGCAGCTCGCGGGACGGGGGCAGTAATGAAAAACTGTTTTTT. This sequence encodes CASSSRDGGSNEKLFF.

Turning to this clonotype: A much larger clone sits a single nucleotide away, making a read error possible. The chain employs TRBV5-1 and TRBJ1-2; D unclear. Germline V gives CDR1 SGHRS, CDR2 YFSETQ. This CDR3 has 11 amino acids. The CDR3 region has the DNA TGCGCCAGCGGCTTTTGGGCATCCTACACCTTC. As protein: CASGFWASYTF.

This clonotype was seen ten or more times. The chain joins TRBV20-1 to TRBJ1-1; D gene ambiguous. Per germline, CDR1 DFQATT and CDR2 SNEGSKA (reference sequence). This CDR3 is built from 13 residues. Trimming took off 0 bases at V and 7 bases at J, with 12 bases between the two ends. The DNA for the CDR3 is TGCAGTGCTAGAGATTCAGGTTTTGATGAAGCTTTCTTT. Protein sequence: CSARDSGFDEAFF.

Regarding this clonotype: A read error may be the cause here, since a much bigger clone is one base away. CDR3 protein: CASSQGLAGYGQYF. Here the CDR3 DNA reads TGTGCCAGCAGCCAAGGACTAGCGGGCTACGGGCAGTACTTC. This chain links TRBV4-2 with TRBJ2-7, with 10 bases fitting TRBD2. Germline assignment: CDR1 LGHNA and CDR2 YNFKEQ. There are 14 residues in the CDR3.

In its sample, this clonotype was seen many times. The rearrangement uses TRBV29-1 and TRBJ2-2, with 8 bases fitting TRBD1. Trimming removed 7 bases from V and 5 bases from J; junction bases left unmatched: 12. Per germline, CDR1 SQVTM and CDR2 ANQGSEA. The CDR3 is 15 amino acids. CDR3 DNA sequence: TGCAGCGGCCGAAAGACAGGGGATGGGACCGGGGAGCTGTTTTTT. Amino acids: CSGRKTGDGTGELFF.

This chain connects TRBV7-2 to TRBJ2-2, with 9 bases fitting TRBD1. From germline, CDR1 is SGHTA and CDR2 FQGNSA. This CDR3 is built from 13 residues. Unmatched junction bases numbered 1, after V lost 4 bases and J lost 7 bases. CDR3 region: CASSWDRVGELFF. CDR3 nucleotides: TGTGCCAGCAGCTGGGACAGGGTCGGGGAGCTGTTTTTT.